Detailed here is one TCR beta chain. Its antigen is as yet unknown. Building the TCR beta libraries relied on iRepertoire HTBI primers, and CDR3 regions underwent Arm-PCR. TCRdb ran MiXCR on the multiplex PCR reads and lists one entry per CDR3 protein. This sample has roughly 430,000 distinct CDR3 sequences, with roughly 21% found just once. Time point described: persistent/refractory GD, antithyroid drugs over 5 years with positive TRAb. With RNA extracted from PBMCs as input, the TCR library was made. Graves' disease diagnosis relied on American Thyroid Association guidelines. The CDR3 extends over 14 amino acids. V dropped 2 bases and J dropped 2 bases, with 9 bases sitting between them. Per the germline V gene, CDR1 is MNHEY and CDR2 is SVGAGI. This entry comes from a study of regulatory T cells in long-lasting Graves disease. Findings and limits, study-wide: Investigators studied peripheral blood only, not thyroid tissue. Repertoires from persistent disease leaned toward TRBV28, TRBJ1-2 and TRBJ2-5. New patients shared fewer public clonotypes (approximately 1,000) than persistent patients did (around 2,700).

The TCR sequence derives from a female donor with Graves disease. The rearrangement links TRBV6-5 to TRBJ1-1; D ambiguous. The starting material was peripheral blood mononuclear cells (PBMCs), obtained when the disease was refractory, from a patient treated with antithyroid drugs. Written as DNA, the CDR3 is TGTGCCAGCAGTTACGAAATCCGTAACACTGAAGCTTTCTTT. Residues: CASSYEIRNTEAFF.